Here is one TCR beta chain with its context. The data were taken from a study of blood T cell repertoires in COVID-19. V lost 1 base and J 4 bases, leaving 10 bases between the germline ends. The CDR3 runs 14 residues. From germline, CDR1 is SGHVS and CDR2 FQNEAQ. Profiled with immunoSEQ multiplex PCR; TCRdb holds only in-frame clones, not every one. This sample carries 35,000 to 50,000 clones, about 85% of them seen once, and the ten largest clones take around 4%. The chain carries TRBV7-8 and TRBJ1-2; D ambiguous. The specimen sequenced was peripheral blood. This clonotype was obtained from a man in his fifties or sixties with acute or convalescent COVID-19. The CDR3 loop is CASSLGSRGYGYTF. The CDR3 DNA follows: TGTGCCAGCAGCTTAGGGTCCAGAGGCTATGGCTACACCTTC.